This TCR beta chain was documented in a study of T cells in Graves' hyperthyroidism and ophthalmopathy. V lost 5 bases and J lost 7, with 12 bases in between. Germline assignment: CDR1 MNHEY and CDR2 SMNVEV (reference sequence). CDR3 length: 13 amino acids. Amplification of TCR beta CDR3 regions was performed using RNA transcripts as template. When the TCR CDR3 underwent first-round RT-PCR, the HTBI primer set was used. TCRdb re-derived calls from the multiplex PCR reads in MiXCR, one entry per CDR3 protein. Among 550,000 to 650,000 distinct CDR3 sequences listed, 14% were seen once. This clonotype was detected ten times or more. Among the patients, aged 18 to 65, hyperthyroidism was newly diagnosed and had lasted under 2 months. Exclusions: uncontrolled infection, other autoimmune disease, pregnancy, lactation. Blood was drawn at first hyperthyroidism diagnosis, before any ophthalmopathy symptoms.

The sequencing input was blood. This sequence joins TRBV27 and TRBJ2-1, with D possibly matching TRBD2 (5 bases). The sequence derives from a woman aged 25-40 years with Graves' hyperthyroidism that later progressed to Graves' ophthalmopathy. The chain's CDR3 is CASSESGANEQFF. CDR3 bases: TGTGCCAGCAGTGAAAGCGGAGCTAATGAGCAGTTCTTC.